This T cell receptor beta chain was recovered during a study of graft-versus-host responses after intestinal transplantation. The protocol was immunoSEQ multiplex PCR, while the TCRdb copy is restricted to in-frame clones and leaves out a portion. The table lists fewer than 30,000 clones, 70% to 90% of them singletons. Germline V CDR1 and CDR2: MNHNS, SASEGT. Trimming took off 1 base at V and 5 bases at J, with 8 bases between the two ends. The length of the CDR3 is 13 residues. A note on this clone: Antigen: not known.

General study points: Detection of GvH clones occurred in recipient marrow, and some had their first appearance in ileum or blood.

The chain links TRBV6-1 to TRBJ2-5, with D maybe TRBD1 (6 bases). The receptor was isolated from a human patient who received an intestinal transplant, so some T cells may come from the graft donor. Sequenced here: PBMCs, sampled about 450 days after intestinal transplantation. The chain's CDR3 is CASSEDREETQYF. The DNA for the CDR3 is TGTGCCAGCAGTGAAGACAGGGAGGAGACCCAGTACTTC.